Listed below are T cell receptor beta chains from one sample, sequenced in a study of T cell responses to AZD1222 COVID-19 vaccine. Produced via immunoSEQ multiplex PCR; TCRdb's table is partial and in-frame only. The table shows some 180,000 clones, with 80% to 95% occurring only once. Specimen: peripheral blood, collected 28 days after the second AZD1222 dose. Every receptor here comes from an adult who received the AZD1222 COVID-19 vaccine. The CDR3 runs from the conserved cysteine through the conserved F or W. A D gene is named only where the DNA matches it firmly. Only some rows state a clone size, as once, few, many or a class for expanded clones.

TRBJ2-1 | . | TRBV7-8 | TRBD2 | CASSILAEQFF | TGTGCCAGCAGCATACTAGCGGAGCAGTTCTTC
TRBJ1-3 | . | TRBV12-3/TRBV12-4 | . | CASSLASGNTIYF | TGTGCCAGCAGTTTAGCTTCTGGAAACACCATATATTTT
TRBJ1-6 | once | TRBV23-1 | . | CASTPTRIRPNSPLHF | TGCGCCAGCACTCCGACGAGGATTCGCCCAAATTCACCCCTCCACTTT
TRBJ1-1 | . | TRBV30 | . | CAWSYRPNTEAFF | TGTGCCTGGAGTTACAGACCGAACACTGAAGCTTTCTTT
TRBJ1-1 | . | TRBV27 | TRBD1 | CASSQGQGGVGNTEAFF | TGTGCCAGCAGTCAGGGACAGGGAGGGGTTGGTAACACTGAAGCTTTCTTT
TRBJ1-5 | . | TRBV3-1/TRBV3-2 | . | CASSQGSGFSPQHF | TGTGCCAGCAGCCAAGGCTCAGGGTTTTCGCCCCAGCATTTT
TRBJ1-4 | . | TRBV14 | . | CASSRPGEKLFF | TGTGCCAGCAGCCGCCCCGGTGAAAAACTGTTTTTT
TRBJ2-2 | . | TRBV5-1 | . | CASSYGRGGGTGELFF | TGCGCCAGCAGTTATGGCCGAGGTGGAGGCACCGGGGAGCTGTTTTTT
TRBJ1-6 | . | TRBV14 | . | CASSHPYTNSPLHF | TGTGCCAGCAGCCATCCATACACTAATTCACCCCTCCACTTT
TRBJ1-2 | . | TRBV28 | TRBD1 | CASSRATGGNYGYTF | TGTGCCAGCAGTCGGGCGACAGGGGGCAACTATGGCTACACCTTC
TRBJ1-1 | . | TRBV4-2 | . | CASSLFADMNTEAFF | TGTGCCAGCAGCCTCTTCGCGGACATGAACACTGAAGCTTTCTTT
TRBJ1-4 | . | TRBV19 | . | CASKAVGRGVWNEKLFF | TGTGCCAGTAAGGCAGTCGGCAGGGGTGTTTGGAATGAAAAACTGTTTTTT
TRBJ2-1 | . | TRBV5-8 | TRBD2 | CASSFPGTSGGAHEQFF | TGTGCCAGCAGCTTTCCAGGGACTAGCGGGGGGGCCCATGAGCAGTTCTTC
TRBJ2-3 | once | TRBV5-6 | . | CASSLWGRTTGPYF | TGTGCCAGCAGCTTGTGGGGACGCACTACGGGACCGTATTTT
TRBJ2-2 | once | TRBV6-5 | . | CASRPGQSNTGELFF | TGTGCCAGCAGACCTGGACAGTCTAACACCGGGGAGCTGTTTTTT
TRBJ1-1 | . | TRBV7-3 | . | CASSPGGDRGTEAFF | TGTGCCAGCAGCCCCGGAGGGGATAGAGGGACTGAAGCTTTCTTT
TRBJ1-2 | . | TRBV11-1 | . | CASKTPLEDGYTF | TGTGCCAGCAAGACACCGTTGGAGGATGGCTACACCTTC
TRBJ1-4 | once | TRBV5-4 | . | CASSLGTDATNEKLFF | TGTGCCAGCAGCTTGGGGACAGACGCAACTAATGAAAAACTGTTTTTT
TRBJ1-1 | . | TRBV19 | . | CASSPTPILGEAFF | TGTGCCAGTAGTCCAACTCCCATCCTCGGTGAAGCTTTCTTT
TRBJ1-1 | . | TRBV18 | . | CASSPREFWSEAFF | TGTGCCAGCTCACCAAGGGAATTTTGGAGTGAAGCTTTCTTT
TRBJ2-5 | . | TRBV29-1 | . | CSVGTKETQYF | TGCAGCGTCGGGACCAAAGAGACCCAGTACTTC
TRBJ2-2 | . | TRBV3-1/TRBV3-2 | . | CASSQAGPGAAGELFF | TGTGCCAGCAGCCAAGCAGGTCCAGGGGCCGCCGGGGAGCTGTTTTTT
TRBJ1-1 | . | TRBV11-1 | . | CASSWGRSGTEAFF | TGTGCCAGCAGCTGGGGACGCTCCGGCACTGAAGCTTTCTTT
TRBJ2-1 | . | TRBV9 | . | CASSAKGEHEQFF | TGTGCCAGCAGCGCGAAGGGGGAACATGAGCAGTTCTTC
TRBJ1-2 | . | TRBV10-3 | . | CAISDVYTQGYGYTF | TGTGCCATCAGTGACGTTTATACGCAGGGCTATGGCTACACCTTC
TRBJ2-1 | . | TRBV7-3 | . | CASSSNGLGGNEQFF | TGTGCCAGCAGCTCCAACGGACTAGGGGGCAATGAGCAGTTCTTC
TRBJ2-7 | . | TRBV28 | TRBD1 | CASSTPGTATWEQYF | TGTGCCAGCAGCACTCCCGGGACAGCCACCTGGGAGCAGTACTTC
TRBJ1-5 | . | TRBV5-1 | . | CASSLEAGTNQPQHF | TGCGCCAGCAGCTTGGAGGCGGGGACCAATCAGCCCCAGCATTTT
TRBJ2-7 | . | TRBV10-3 | TRBD1 | CAISPDRVGEQYF | TGTGCCATCAGTCCGGACAGGGTGGGCGAGCAGTACTTC
TRBJ1-2 | once | TRBV9 | TRBD1 | CASSLEGANGYTF | TGTGCCAGCAGCCTCGAGGGGGCCAACGGCTACACCTTC
TRBJ2-7 | . | TRBV19 | TRBD1 | CASTTGTGGEQYF | TGTGCCAGTACCACCGGGACAGGGGGCGAGCAGTACTTC
TRBJ1-2 | . | TRBV5-4 | . | CASVRDPTNYGYTF | TGTGCCAGCGTGCGGGACCCGACTAACTATGGCTACACCTTC
TRBJ2-7 | . | TRBV11-3 | . | CASSKGGLGEQYF | TGTGCCAGCAGCAAGGGTGGGTTGGGGGAGCAGTACTTC
TRBJ2-3 | . | TRBV10-3 | . | CAISESTGTDTQYF | TGTGCCATCAGTGAGTCCACAGGCACAGATACGCAGTATTTT
TRBJ1-6 | . | TRBV11-2 | . | CASSPTGLNSPLHF | TGTGCCAGCAGCCCTACAGGGCTGAATTCACCCCTCCACTTT